This paragraph covers one T cell receptor (beta chain) sequence. These data belong to a study of glioma-infiltrating T cells after dendritic cell vaccination. Trimming pared 2 bases from V and 8 bases from J, leaving 12 bases between. This CDR3 has 13 amino acids. CDR1 is GTSNPN, CDR2 SVGIG, per germline (reference sequence). The primer mix had 60 V beta and 13 J beta primers. The assay was immunoSEQ multiplex PCR, and TCRdb's table has in-frame clones only and misses some. The sample has approximately 100,000 clones; roughly 80% are singletons. The TCR sequence derives from a human donor with glioblastoma. The material sequenced was blood, taken before dendritic cell vaccination. The rearrangement uses TRBV30 and TRBJ1-4, with D perhaps TRBD1 (5 bases). The CDR3 bases are TGTGCCTGGAGTCGACAGTTCGGGGAAAAACTGTTTTTT. Protein sequence: CAWSRQFGEKLFF.